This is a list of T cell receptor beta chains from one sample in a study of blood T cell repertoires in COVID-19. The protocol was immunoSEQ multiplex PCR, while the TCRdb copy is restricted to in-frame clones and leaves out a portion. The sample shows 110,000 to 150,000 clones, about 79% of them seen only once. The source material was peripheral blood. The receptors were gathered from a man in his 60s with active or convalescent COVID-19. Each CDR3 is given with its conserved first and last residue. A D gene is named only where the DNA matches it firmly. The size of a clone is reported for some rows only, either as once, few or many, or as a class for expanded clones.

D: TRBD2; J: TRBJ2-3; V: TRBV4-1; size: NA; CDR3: CASSQGFFPSGAADTQYF; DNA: TGCGCCAGCAGCCAAGGATTTTTCCCCAGCGGGGCTGCAGATACGCAGTATTTT
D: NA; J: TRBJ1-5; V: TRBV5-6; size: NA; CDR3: CASTSTGGPGPQHF; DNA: TGTGCCAGCACTTCCACCGGCGGTCCTGGGCCCCAGCATTTT
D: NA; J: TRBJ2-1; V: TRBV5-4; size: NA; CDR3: CASSLASGWTRGGSYNEQFF; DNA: TGTGCCAGCAGCTTGGCCTCGGGGTGGACGAGGGGGGGCTCCTACAATGAGCAGTTCTTC
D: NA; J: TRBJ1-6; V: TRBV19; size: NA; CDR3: CASSITGTSHSPLHF; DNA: TGTGCCAGTAGTATTACCGGGACATCCCATTCACCCCTCCACTTT
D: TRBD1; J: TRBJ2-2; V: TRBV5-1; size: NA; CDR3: CASSFTGTGGTGELFF; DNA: TGCGCCAGCAGCTTCACCGGGACAGGGGGTACCGGGGAGCTGTTTTTT
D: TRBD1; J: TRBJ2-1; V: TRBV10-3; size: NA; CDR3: CAISEFGTGVNNEQFF; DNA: TGTGCCATCAGTGAGTTCGGGACAGGGGTTAACAATGAGCAGTTCTTC
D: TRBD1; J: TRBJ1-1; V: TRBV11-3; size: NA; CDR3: CASSENKRQGPGAFF; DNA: TGTGCCAGCAGCGAAAACAAAAGACAGGGCCCCGGGGCTTTCTTT
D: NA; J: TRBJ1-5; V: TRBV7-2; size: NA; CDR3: CASSLAGMVGNQPQHF; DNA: TGTGCCAGCTCCCTCGCAGGGATGGTCGGCAATCAGCCCCAGCATTTT
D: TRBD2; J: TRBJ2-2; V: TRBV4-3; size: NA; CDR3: CASTVRLAAPKSNTGELFF; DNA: TGCGCCAGCACCGTCCGACTAGCGGCCCCTAAATCGAACACCGGGGAGCTGTTTTTT
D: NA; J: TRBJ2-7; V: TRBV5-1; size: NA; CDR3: CASSSDTLYEQYF; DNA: TGCGCCAGCAGCAGTGACACACTCTACGAGCAGTACTTC
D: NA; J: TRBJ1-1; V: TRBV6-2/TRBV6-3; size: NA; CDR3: CASSYLHRTGEAFF; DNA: TGTGCCAGCAGTTACCTCCATCGAACTGGTGAAGCTTTCTTT
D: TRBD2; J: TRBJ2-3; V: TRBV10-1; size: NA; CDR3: CASTGDLTLAGLCTDTQYF; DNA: TGCGCCAGCACTGGGGACCTTACTCTAGCGGGGCTATGCACAGATACGCAGTATTTT
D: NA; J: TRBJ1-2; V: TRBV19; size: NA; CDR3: CASSIGRGLRGYTF; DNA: TGTGCCAGTAGTATCGGCAGGGGATTGAGGGGCTACACCTTC
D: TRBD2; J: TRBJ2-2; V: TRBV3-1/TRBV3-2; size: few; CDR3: CASSQDDLAVNTGELFF; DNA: TGTGCCAGCAGCCAAGATGACCTAGCGGTAAACACCGGGGAGCTGTTTTTT
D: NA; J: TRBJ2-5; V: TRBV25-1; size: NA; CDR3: CASSGGGRKTQYF; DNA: TGTGCCAGCAGTGGGGGGGGCCGAAAGACCCAGTACTTC
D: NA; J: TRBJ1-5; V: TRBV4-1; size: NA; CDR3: CASSALLRPQHF; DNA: TGCGCCAGCAGCGCCCTATTGCGGCCCCAGCATTTT
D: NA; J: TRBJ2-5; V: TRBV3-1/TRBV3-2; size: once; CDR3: CASTLYSGSQETQYF; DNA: TGTGCCAGCACACTATATTCGGGATCGCAAGAGACCCAGTACTTC
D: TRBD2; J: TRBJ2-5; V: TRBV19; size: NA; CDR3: CASSILRRGRETQYF; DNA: TGTGCCAGTAGTATACTTAGGCGGGGGAGAGAGACCCAGTACTTC
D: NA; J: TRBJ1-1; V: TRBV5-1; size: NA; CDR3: CASSEGLPNTEAFF; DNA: TGCGCCAGCAGCGAGGGACTCCCGAACACTGAAGCTTTCTTT
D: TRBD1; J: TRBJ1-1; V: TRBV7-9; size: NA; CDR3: CASSLNLGTGFNTEAFF; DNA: TGTGCCAGCAGCCTTAATCTCGGGACAGGGTTCAACACTGAAGCTTTCTTT
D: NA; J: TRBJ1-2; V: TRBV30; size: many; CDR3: CAWSAGAGYTF; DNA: TGTGCCTGGAGTGCAGGGGCCGGCTACACCTTC
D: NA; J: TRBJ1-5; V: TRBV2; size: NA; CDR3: CASSQGIWNQPQHF; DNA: TGTGCCAGCAGTCAGGGGATTTGGAATCAGCCCCAGCATTTT
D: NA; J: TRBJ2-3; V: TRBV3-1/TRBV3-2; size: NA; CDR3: CASSRAGATDTQYF; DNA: TGTGCCAGCAGCCGGGCAGGGGCCACAGATACGCAGTATTTT
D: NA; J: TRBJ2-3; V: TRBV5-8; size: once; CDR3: CASSLRTRADTQYF; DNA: TGTGCCAGCAGCTTGAGGACTCGGGCAGATACGCAGTATTTT
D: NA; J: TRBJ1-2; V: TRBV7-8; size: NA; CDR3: CASSTGTVYGYTF; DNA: TGTGCCAGCAGCACCGGGACTGTCTATGGCTACACCTTC
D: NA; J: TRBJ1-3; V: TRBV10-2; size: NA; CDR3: CASSSGDSGNTIYF; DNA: TGCGCCAGCAGTTCAGGGGACTCTGGAAACACCATATATTTT
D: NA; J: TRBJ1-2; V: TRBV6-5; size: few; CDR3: CASRQGHYYGYTF; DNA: TGTGCCAGCAGACAGGGACACTACTATGGCTACACCTTC
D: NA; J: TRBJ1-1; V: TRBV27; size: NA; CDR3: CASSFSAGLMIAEAFF; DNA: TGTGCCAGCAGTTTTTCGGCAGGGCTTATGATTGCTGAAGCTTTCTTT
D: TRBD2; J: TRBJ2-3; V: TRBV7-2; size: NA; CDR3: CASSLTSGAADTQYF; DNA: TGTGCCAGCAGCTTGACAAGCGGGGCAGCAGATACGCAGTATTTT
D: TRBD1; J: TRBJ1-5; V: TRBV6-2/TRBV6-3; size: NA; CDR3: CASSYTNNRGPQHF; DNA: TGTGCCAGCAGTTACACGAACAACAGGGGGCCCCAGCATTTT
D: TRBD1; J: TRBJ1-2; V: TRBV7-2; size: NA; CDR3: CASSLGGQSYGYTF; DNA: TGTGCCAGCAGCTTAGGGGGACAGAGCTATGGCTACACCTTC
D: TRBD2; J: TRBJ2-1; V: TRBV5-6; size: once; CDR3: CASRPGVAGGHNEQFF; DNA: TGTGCCAGCAGACCCGGGGTAGCGGGGGGGCATAATGAGCAGTTCTTC
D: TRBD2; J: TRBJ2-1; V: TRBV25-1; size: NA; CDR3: CASSAPGLAHYNEQFF; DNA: TGTGCCAGCAGTGCCCCGGGACTAGCGCACTACAATGAGCAGTTCTTC
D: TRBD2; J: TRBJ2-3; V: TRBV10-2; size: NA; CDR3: CASKLAGGTDTQYF; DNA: TGCGCCAGCAAACTAGCGGGGGGCACAGATACGCAGTATTTT
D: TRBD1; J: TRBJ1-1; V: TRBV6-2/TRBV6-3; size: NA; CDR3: CASSYQGAVEAFF; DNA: TGTGCCAGCAGTTACCAGGGGGCCGTTGAAGCTTTCTTT
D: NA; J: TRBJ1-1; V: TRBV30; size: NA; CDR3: CAWSRPRTEAFF; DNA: TGTGCCTGGAGTCGTCCCCGTACTGAAGCTTTCTTT
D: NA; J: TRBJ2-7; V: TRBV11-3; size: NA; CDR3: CASSLERGSSYEQYF; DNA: TGTGCCAGCAGCTTAGAAAGGGGTAGCTCCTACGAGCAGTACTTC
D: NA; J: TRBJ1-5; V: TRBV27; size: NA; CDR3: CASSWGPNQPQHF; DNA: TGTGCCAGCAGTTGGGGGCCCAATCAGCCCCAGCATTTT
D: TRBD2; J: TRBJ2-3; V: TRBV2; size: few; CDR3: CASSPGLAGESTDTQYF; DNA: TGTGCCAGCAGTCCGGGACTAGCGGGGGAGTCCACAGATACGCAGTATTTT
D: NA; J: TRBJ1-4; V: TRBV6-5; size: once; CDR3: CASSYSWQAQEKLFF; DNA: TGTGCCAGCAGTTACTCGTGGCAGGCCCAGGAAAAACTGTTTTTT
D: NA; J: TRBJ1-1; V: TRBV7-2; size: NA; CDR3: CASSLEPGISEAFF; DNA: TGTGCCAGCAGCTTAGAACCGGGTATCTCTGAAGCTTTCTTT
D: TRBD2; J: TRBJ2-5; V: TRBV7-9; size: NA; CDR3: CASSSPGTSGFQETQYF; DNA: TGTGCCAGCAGCTCGCCCGGGACTAGCGGATTCCAAGAGACCCAGTACTTC
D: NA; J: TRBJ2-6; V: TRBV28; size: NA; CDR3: CASSLFPGPGANVLTF; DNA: TGTGCCAGCAGTTTATTCCCAGGGCCTGGGGCCAACGTCCTGACTTTC
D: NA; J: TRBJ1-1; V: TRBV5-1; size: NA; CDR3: CASSLTGGGGTEAFF; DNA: TGCGCCAGCAGCTTGACCGGGGGCGGGGGCACTGAAGCTTTCTTT
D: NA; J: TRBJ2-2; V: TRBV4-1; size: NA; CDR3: CASSRTDTGELFF; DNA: TGCGCCAGCAGCCGTACAGACACCGGGGAGCTGTTTTTT
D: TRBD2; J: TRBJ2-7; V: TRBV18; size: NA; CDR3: CASSGLAGNEQYF; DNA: TGTGCCAGCTCAGGCCTAGCGGGCAACGAGCAGTACTTC
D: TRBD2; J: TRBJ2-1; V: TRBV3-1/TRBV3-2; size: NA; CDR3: CASSSGLANEQFF; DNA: TGTGCCAGCAGCTCGGGACTAGCGAATGAGCAGTTCTTC
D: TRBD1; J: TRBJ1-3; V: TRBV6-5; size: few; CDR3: CASVNRGSSGNTIYF; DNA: TGTGCCAGCGTCAACAGGGGGAGCTCTGGAAACACCATATATTTT
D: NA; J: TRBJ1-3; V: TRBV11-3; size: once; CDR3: CASSLARGGHSGNTIYF; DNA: TGTGCCAGCAGCTTAGCCAGGGGAGGGCACTCTGGAAACACCATATATTTT
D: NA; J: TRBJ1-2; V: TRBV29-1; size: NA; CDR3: CSVPGGFGYGYTF; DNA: TGCAGCGTTCCCGGGGGTTTTGGCTATGGCTACACCTTC
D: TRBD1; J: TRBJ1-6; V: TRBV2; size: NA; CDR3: CASSERQGGYNSPLHF; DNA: TGTGCCAGCAGTGAAAGACAGGGAGGCTATAATTCACCCCTCCACTTT